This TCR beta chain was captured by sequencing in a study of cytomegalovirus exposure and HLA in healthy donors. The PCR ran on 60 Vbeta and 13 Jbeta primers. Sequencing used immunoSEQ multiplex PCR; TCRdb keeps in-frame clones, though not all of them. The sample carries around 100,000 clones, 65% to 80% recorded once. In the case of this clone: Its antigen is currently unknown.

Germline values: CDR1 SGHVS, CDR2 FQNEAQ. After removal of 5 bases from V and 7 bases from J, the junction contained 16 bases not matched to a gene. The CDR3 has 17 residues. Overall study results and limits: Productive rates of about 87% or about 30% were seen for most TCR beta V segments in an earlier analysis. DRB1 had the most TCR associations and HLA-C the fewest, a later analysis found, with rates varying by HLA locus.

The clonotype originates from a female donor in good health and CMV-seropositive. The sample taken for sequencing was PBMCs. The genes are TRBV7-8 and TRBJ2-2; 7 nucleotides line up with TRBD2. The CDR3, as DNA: TGTGCCAGCAGCCCTAGGGGAAAAGCGGGAAGAGTCGGGGAGCTGTTTTTT. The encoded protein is CASSPRGKAGRVGELFF.